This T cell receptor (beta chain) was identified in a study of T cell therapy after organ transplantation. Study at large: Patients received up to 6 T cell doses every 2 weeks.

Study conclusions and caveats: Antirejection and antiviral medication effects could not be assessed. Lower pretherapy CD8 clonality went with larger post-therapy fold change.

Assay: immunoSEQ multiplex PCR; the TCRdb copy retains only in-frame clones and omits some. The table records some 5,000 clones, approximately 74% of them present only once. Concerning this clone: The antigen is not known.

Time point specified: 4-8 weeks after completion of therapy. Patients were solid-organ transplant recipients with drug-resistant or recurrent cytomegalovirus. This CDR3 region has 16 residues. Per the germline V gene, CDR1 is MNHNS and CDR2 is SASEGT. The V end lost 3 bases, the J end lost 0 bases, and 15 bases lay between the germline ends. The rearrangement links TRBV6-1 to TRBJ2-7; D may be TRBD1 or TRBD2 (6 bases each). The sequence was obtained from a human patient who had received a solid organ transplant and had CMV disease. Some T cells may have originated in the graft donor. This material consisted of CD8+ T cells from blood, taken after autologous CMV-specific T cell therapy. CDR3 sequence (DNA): TGTGCCAGCAGTGATCGGGGGACATGGGGCTCCTACGAGCAGTACTTC. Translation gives CASSDRGTWGSYEQYF.